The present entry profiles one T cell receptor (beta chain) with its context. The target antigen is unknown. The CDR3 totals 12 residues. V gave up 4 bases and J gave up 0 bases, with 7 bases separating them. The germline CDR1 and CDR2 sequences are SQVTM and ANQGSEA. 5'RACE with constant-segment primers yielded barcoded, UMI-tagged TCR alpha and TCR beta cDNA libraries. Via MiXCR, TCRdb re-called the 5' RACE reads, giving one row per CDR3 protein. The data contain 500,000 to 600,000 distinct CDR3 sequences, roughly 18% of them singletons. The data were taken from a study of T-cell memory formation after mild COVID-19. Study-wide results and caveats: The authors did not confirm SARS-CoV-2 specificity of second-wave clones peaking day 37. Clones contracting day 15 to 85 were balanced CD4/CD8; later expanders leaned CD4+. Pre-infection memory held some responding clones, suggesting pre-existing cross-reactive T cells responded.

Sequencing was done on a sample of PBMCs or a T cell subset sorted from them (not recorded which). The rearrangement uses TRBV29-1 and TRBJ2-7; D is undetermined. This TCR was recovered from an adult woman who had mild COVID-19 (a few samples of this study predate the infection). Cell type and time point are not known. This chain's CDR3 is CSVGVSSYEQYF. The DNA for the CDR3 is TGCAGCGTTGGGGTCAGCTCCTACGAGCAGTACTTC.